Listed below are T cell receptor beta chains from one sample, sequenced in a study of cytomegalovirus exposure and HLA in healthy donors. Profiled with immunoSEQ multiplex PCR; TCRdb holds only in-frame clones, not every one. This specimen shows under 60,000 clones; the ten leading clones hold more than 10%. The sequencing input was PBMCs. These receptors were obtained from a woman in her 30s in good health and CMV-seropositive. CDR3s include the opening cysteine and the closing phenylalanine or tryptophan. Each record gives: V gene, D gene, J gene, CDR3 protein, CDR3 DNA. D genes are given only for firm matches.

>TRBV5-1|NA|TRBJ1-4
CASSRGRGDEKLFF
TGCGCCAGCAGCCGCGGACGGGGTGATGAAAAACTGTTTTTT
>TRBV6-5|TRBD2|TRBJ2-7
CASIALSGSYEQYF
TGTGCCAGCATAGCTCTTAGCGGGAGTTACGAGCAGTACTTC
>TRBV5-1|TRBD2|TRBJ2-5
CASSLGLAGGHETQYF
TGCGCCAGCAGCTTAGGACTAGCGGGGGGGCACGAGACCCAGTACTTC
>TRBV18|TRBD1|TRBJ1-2
CASSPSGGSYGYTF
TGTGCCAGCTCACCATCAGGGGGCTCCTATGGCTACACCTTC
>TRBV19|NA|TRBJ2-4
CASSIGGWEPTKNIQYF
TGTGCCAGTAGTATAGGCGGTTGGGAGCCGACCAAAAACATTCAGTACTTC
>TRBV9|NA|TRBJ1-6
CASSVSTDNSPLHF
TGTGCCAGCAGCGTTAGTACAGATAATTCACCCCTCCACTTT
>TRBV4-2|NA|TRBJ1-1
CASSLNLDSRLRNTEAFF
TGTGCCAGCAGCCTCAACTTGGACAGCCGATTAAGGAACACTGAAGCTTTCTTT
>TRBV6-9|TRBD1|TRBJ2-7
CASSRGSGQSYEQYF
TGTGCCAGCAGTAGGGGGTCGGGACAGAGCTACGAGCAGTACTTC
>TRBV5-1|NA|TRBJ2-7
CASSLSGWSYEQYF
TGCGCCAGCAGCTTATCAGGGTGGTCCTACGAGCAGTACTTC
>TRBV7-9|NA|TRBJ1-2
CASSPGIDNPTNYGYTF
TGTGCCAGCAGCCCCGGAATTGACAACCCCACTAACTATGGCTACACCTTC
>TRBV6-5|NA|TRBJ2-1
CASSYSSVFSYNEQFF
TGTGCCAGCAGTTACTCTTCGGTATTCTCCTACAATGAGCAGTTCTTC
>TRBV30|NA|TRBJ2-5
CAWSVQGGETQYF
TGTGCCTGGAGTGTGCAGGGAGGAGAGACCCAGTACTTC
>TRBV7-2|TRBD2|TRBJ2-5
CASRANGGGETQYF
TGTGCCAGCAGGGCTAATGGGGGGGGAGAGACCCAGTACTTC
>TRBV15|NA|TRBJ1-1
CATSRDPVNTEAFF
TGTGCCACCAGCAGAGACCCGGTGAACACTGAAGCTTTCTTT
>TRBV30|NA|TRBJ2-3
CAWSTRDTQYF
TGTGCCTGGAGCACTAGAGATACGCAGTATTTT
>TRBV18|TRBD1|TRBJ2-3
CASSPRDRGGTDTQYF
TGTGCCAGCTCACCCAGGGACAGGGGAGGCACAGATACGCAGTATTTT
>TRBV30|TRBD1|TRBJ2-5
CAWRNTGAETQYF
TGTGCCTGGAGGAATACAGGGGCCGAGACCCAGTACTTC
>TRBV19|TRBD2|TRBJ2-7
CASSIAGLAGEYEQYF
TGTGCCAGTAGTATCGCGGGACTAGCGGGGGAATACGAGCAGTACTTC
>TRBV27|TRBD2|TRBJ2-7
CASSWGLAGATRMREQYF
TGTGCCAGCAGTTGGGGACTAGCGGGAGCGACGAGGATGCGGGAGCAGTACTTC
>TRBV19|TRBD1|TRBJ1-4
CASKNRGLEKLFF
TGTGCCAGTAAAAATAGGGGGCTTGAAAAACTGTTTTTT
>TRBV6-5|NA|TRBJ1-2
CASSYGQSGGYTF
TGTGCCAGCAGTTACGGACAGTCAGGCGGCTACACCTTC
>TRBV5-6|NA|TRBJ2-7
CASSSRYEQYF
TGTGCCAGCAGCTCGCGATACGAGCAGTACTTC
>TRBV22-1|NA|TRBJ2-3
CPGSAGGGQGADTQYF
TGTCCTGGGAGCGCAGGAGGGGGACAGGGCGCAGATACGCAGTATTTT
>TRBV29-1|TRBD1|TRBJ1-1
CSVPRQGVTEAFF
TGCAGCGTCCCCAGACAGGGAGTCACTGAAGCTTTCTTT
>TRBV18|NA|TRBJ2-7
CASSPSGQGGYEQYF
TGTGCCAGCTCACCAAGTGGGCAGGGCGGTTACGAGCAGTACTTC
>TRBV29-1|TRBD2|TRBJ2-3
CSARYGLAGTDTQYF
TGCAGTGCACGGTACGGACTAGCGGGGACAGATACGCAGTATTTT
>TRBV25-1|NA|TRBJ1-6
CASSHHSTKGNSPLHF
TGTGCCAGCAGTCACCACAGTACGAAAGGCAATTCACCCCTCCACTTT
>TRBV19|TRBD2|TRBJ2-2
CASSPGLATGELFF
TGTGCCAGTAGCCCGGGACTAGCAACCGGGGAGCTGTTTTTT
>TRBV15|NA|TRBJ1-1
CATSREGGDTEAFF
TGTGCCACCAGCAGAGAAGGAGGGGACACTGAAGCTTTCTTT
>TRBV18|NA|TRBJ2-1
CASSPYAGSDNEQFF
TGTGCCAGCTCACCCTATGCAGGGTCCGACAATGAGCAGTTCTTC
>TRBV19|TRBD2|TRBJ2-3
CASSGGVGLPDTQYF
TGTGCCAGTAGTGGGGGGGTAGGGCTCCCAGATACGCAGTATTTT
>TRBV6-5|NA|TRBJ1-2
CASSRAGNYGYTF
TGTGCCAGCAGTCGGGCCGGGAATTATGGCTACACCTTC
>TRBV29-1|TRBD1|TRBJ2-7
CSVEAWGQGSYEQYF
TGCAGCGTTGAGGCTTGGGGACAGGGGTCCTACGAGCAGTACTTC
>TRBV20-1|NA|TRBJ2-5
CSATPRETQYF
TGCAGTGCTACCCCTCGGGAGACCCAGTACTTC
>TRBV4-2|TRBD1|TRBJ1-1
CASSRTGMNTEAFF
TGTGCCAGCAGCCGGACAGGGATGAACACTGAAGCTTTCTTT
>TRBV27|NA|TRBJ2-5
CASSHSPEETQYF
TGTGCCAGCAGTCATAGCCCGGAAGAGACCCAGTACTTC
>TRBV29-1|TRBD1|TRBJ1-2
CSLYGGAGGAGGYTF
TGCAGCCTTTATGGGGGGGCAGGGGGCGCGGGGGGCTACACCTTC
>TRBV15|NA|TRBJ1-2
CATSRDGQNYGYTF
TGTGCCACCAGCAGAGATGGACAGAACTATGGCTACACCTTC